The 10 T cell receptor beta chains reported below all come from one sample, sequenced in a study of blood T cell repertoires in COVID-19. Only in-frame clones appear in the TCRdb table, and some are missing; sequencing was by immunoSEQ multiplex PCR. The repertoire holds 200,000 to 300,000 clones, with around nine tenths as singletons. The sequencing sample was made of PBMCs or T cells enriched from blood (not recorded which). These receptors all stem from a woman aged 18-35 years who had recovered from COVID-19.

This chain links TRBV5-1 with TRBJ2-3; possible D gene TRBD2, 6 bases. CDR3 length equals 16 residues. V was clipped by 0 bases and J by 6 bases, with 17 bases between them. Germline lookup yields CDR1 SGHRS and CDR2 YFSETQ. The DNA for the CDR3 is TGCGCCAGCAGCTTGGGTGCGGGACTGTCGGCGGATACGCAGTATTTT. Its protein is CASSLGAGLSADTQYF.

V is TRBV30 and J is TRBJ1-6; perhaps TRBD1 as D (5 bases). This CDR3 region has 15 residues. The ends were cut back, 4 bases at V and 0 bases at J, with 10 bases in the middle. Germline V lookup: CDR1 GTSNPN, CDR2 SVGIG (reference sequence). CDR3 DNA sequence: TGTGCCTGGACCAGGGCGAGCTCCTATAATTCACCCCTCCACTTT. Encoded protein: CAWTRASSYNSPLHF.

The rearrangement joins TRBV2 to TRBJ2-2, with 7 nucleotides matching TRBD2. The germline V gene encodes CDR1 SNHLY and CDR2 FYNNEI. With V trimmed by 1 base and J by 0 bases, 2 bases remained unmatched. The length of the CDR3 is 16 residues. CDR3 nucleotide sequence: TGTGCCAGCAGTGAAGAGCTAGCGGCGAACACCGGGGAGCTGTTTTTT. Translation gives CASSEELAANTGELFF.

The CDR3 reads CASSLGAGDSYNSPLHF. The CDR3 DNA reads as TGTGCCAGCAGCTTAGGAGCAGGGGACTCCTATAATTCACCCCTCCACTTT. The gene calls are TRBV11-2 and TRBJ1-6; the D gene is possibly TRBD1 (6 bases). The CDR3 is made up of 17 amino acids. The germline V gene has CDR1 SGHAT and CDR2 FQNNGV. The V and J ends lost 1 base and 0 bases respectively, with 10 bases between them.

CDR3 coding DNA: TGTGCCAGCAGCGTAGAAGGGGGTAGCGGGAGGACCTACACCGGGGAGCTGTTTTTT. This encodes CASSVEGGSGRTYTGELFF. V and J are TRBV9 and TRBJ2-2; 10 nucleotides align to TRBD2. The CDR3 consists of 19 residues. CDR1 is SGDLS and CDR2 is YYNGEE in the germline V gene. With V trimmed by 0 bases and J by 3 bases, 11 bases remained unmatched.

This chain uses TRBV28 with TRBJ1-4; no definite D call. The CDR3 contains 14 residues. Trimming took off 3 bases at V and 5 bases at J, with 10 bases between the two ends. CDR1 and CDR2 (germline): MDHEN, SYDVKM. The CDR3 DNA follows: TGTGCCAGCAGTTTCGCGGGAATAAATGAAAAACTGTTTTTT. Protein product: CASSFAGINEKLFF.

This clone was picked up one time. The J gene is TRBJ2-5, the V gene TRBV7-6; a weak D match, TRBD2 (5 bases). Germline V gives CDR1 SGHVS, CDR2 FNYEAQ. CDR3 size: 14 residues. V dropped 5 bases and J dropped 5 bases, with 15 bases sitting between them. The CDR3 DNA reads as TGTGCCAGCAGCCACATAATACGCGGGGAGACCCAGTACTTC. Its protein product is CASSHIIRGETQYF.

This clone was seen a few times. The J gene is TRBJ1-2, the V gene TRBV19; a possible D gene is TRBD1 (5 bases). This CDR3 comprises 15 residues. The V end lost 4 bases, the J end lost 0 bases, and 12 bases lay between the germline ends. Germline values: CDR1 LNHDA, CDR2 SQIVND (reference sequence). The CDR3 protein is CASSTRRAANYGYTF. CDR3 coding DNA: TGTGCCAGTAGTACTCGCAGGGCCGCTAACTATGGCTACACCTTC. Full variable domain (remainder filled in from reference TRBV19 and TRBJ1-2): DGGITQSPKYLFRKEGQNVTLSCEQNLNHDAMYWYRQDPGQGLRLIYYSQIVNDFQKGDIAEGYSVSREKKESFPLTVTSAQKNPTAFYLCASSTRRAANYGYTFGSGTRLTVV.

The chain uses TRBV7-8 and TRBJ1-6, with D possibly being TRBD1 (5 bases). CDR1 SGHVS and CDR2 FQNEAQ come from the germline V gene. The V gene lost 1 base and the J gene lost 8 bases, with 12 bases spanning the gap. This CDR3 has 15 residues. The CDR3 loop reads CASSLGREVDSPLHF. The CDR3 DNA reads TGTGCCAGCAGCTTAGGCAGGGAAGTAGATTCACCCCTCCACTTT.

The V gene is TRBV9, the J gene TRBJ2-1; TRBD2 is a possible D gene (6 bases). V dropped 4 bases and J dropped 8 bases, with 13 bases sitting between them. The length of the CDR3 is 13 residues. Germline V lookup: CDR1 SGDLS, CDR2 YYNGEE. The CDR3 DNA reads TGTGCCAGCAGCCCGCGACTAGTTGATGAGCAGTTCTTC. Encoded protein: CASSPRLVDEQFF.